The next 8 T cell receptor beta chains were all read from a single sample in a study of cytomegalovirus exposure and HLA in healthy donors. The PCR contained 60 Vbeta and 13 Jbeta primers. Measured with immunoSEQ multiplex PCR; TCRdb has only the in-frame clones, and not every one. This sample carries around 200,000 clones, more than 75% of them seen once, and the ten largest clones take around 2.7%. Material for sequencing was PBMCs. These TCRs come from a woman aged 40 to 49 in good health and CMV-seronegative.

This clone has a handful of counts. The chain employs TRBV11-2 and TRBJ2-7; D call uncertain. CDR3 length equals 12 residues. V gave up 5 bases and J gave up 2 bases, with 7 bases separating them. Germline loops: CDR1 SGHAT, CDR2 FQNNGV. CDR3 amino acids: CASSPTAYEQYF. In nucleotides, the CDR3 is TGTGCCAGCAGCCCCACAGCCTACGAGCAGTACTTC.

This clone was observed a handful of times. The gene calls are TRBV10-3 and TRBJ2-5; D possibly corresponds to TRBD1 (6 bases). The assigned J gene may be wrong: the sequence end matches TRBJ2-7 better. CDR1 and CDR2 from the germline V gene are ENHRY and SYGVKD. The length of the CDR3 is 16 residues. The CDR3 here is CAIGGVVAGDPYEQYF. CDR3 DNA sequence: TGTGCCATCGGCGGAGTGGTGGCAGGGGACCCCTACGAGCAGTACTTC.

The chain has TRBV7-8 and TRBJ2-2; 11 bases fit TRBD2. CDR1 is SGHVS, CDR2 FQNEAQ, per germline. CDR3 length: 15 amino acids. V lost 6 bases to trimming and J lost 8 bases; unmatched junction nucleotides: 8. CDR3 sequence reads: CASSLLAGASGELFF. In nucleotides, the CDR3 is TGTGCCAGCAGTTTACTAGCGGGAGCTTCGGGGGAGCTGTTTTTT.

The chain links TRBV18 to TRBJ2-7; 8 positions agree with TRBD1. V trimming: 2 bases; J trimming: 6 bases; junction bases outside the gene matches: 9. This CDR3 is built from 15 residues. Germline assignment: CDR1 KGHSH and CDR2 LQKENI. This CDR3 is CASSPSGTGTSEQYF. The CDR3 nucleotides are TGTGCCAGCTCACCATCCGGGACAGGTACGTCCGAGCAGTACTTC.

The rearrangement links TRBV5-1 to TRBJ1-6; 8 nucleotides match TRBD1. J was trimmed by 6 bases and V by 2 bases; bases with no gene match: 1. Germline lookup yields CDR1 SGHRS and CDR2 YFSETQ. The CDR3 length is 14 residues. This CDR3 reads CASSFGQGNSPLHF. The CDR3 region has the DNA TGCGCCAGCAGCTTCGGACAGGGTAATTCACCCCTCCACTTT.

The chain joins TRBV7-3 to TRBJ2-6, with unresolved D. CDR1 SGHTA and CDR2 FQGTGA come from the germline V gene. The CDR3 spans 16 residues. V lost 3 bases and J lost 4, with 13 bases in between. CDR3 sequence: CASSFAIGFGANVLTF. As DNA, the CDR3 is TGTGCCAGCAGCTTTGCCATCGGGTTCGGGGCCAACGTCCTGACTTTC. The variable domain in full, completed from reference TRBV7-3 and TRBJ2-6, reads GAGVSQTPSNKVTEKGKYVELRCDPISGHTALYWYRQSLGQGPEFLIYFQGTGAADDSGLPNDRFFAVRPEGSVSTLKIQRTERGDSAVYLCASSFAIGFGANVLTFGAGSRLTVL.

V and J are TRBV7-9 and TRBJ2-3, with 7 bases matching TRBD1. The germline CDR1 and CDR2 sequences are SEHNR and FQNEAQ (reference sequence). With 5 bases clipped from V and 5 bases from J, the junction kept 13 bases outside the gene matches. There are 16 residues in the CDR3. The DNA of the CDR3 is TGTGCCAGCAGCCCGAGGGGGCCCGGACCCGAAGATACGCAGTATTTT. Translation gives CASSPRGPGPEDTQYF.

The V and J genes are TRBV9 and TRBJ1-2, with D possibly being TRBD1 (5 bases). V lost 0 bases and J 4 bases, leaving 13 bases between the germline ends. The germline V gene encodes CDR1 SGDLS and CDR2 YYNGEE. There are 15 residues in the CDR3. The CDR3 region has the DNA TGTGCCAGCAGCGTAGGGGGGGGTCTTGGCTATGGCTACACCTTC. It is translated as CASSVGGGLGYGYTF.